The rows below give T cell receptor beta chains drawn from one sample of a study of blood T cell repertoires in COVID-19. TCRdb keeps only in-frame clones here, not all; method: immunoSEQ multiplex PCR. The sample contains roughly 190,000 clones, more than 70% of which appear only once. Sequences were obtained from peripheral blood. All receptors derive from a man in his forties with active or convalescent COVID-19. Each CDR3 is given with its conserved first and last residue. A D gene is named only where the DNA matches it firmly. Size tells how often a clone was seen (once, few, many) or the class of an expanded clone, and some rows leave it out.

J: TRBJ1-4; V: TRBV7-9; size: NA; D: TRBD1; DNA: TGTGCCAGCAGCTTAGCGACAGGGTATAATGAAAAACTGTTTTTT; CDR3: CASSLATGYNEKLFF
J: TRBJ2-3; V: TRBV4-2; size: NA; D: TRBD2; DNA: TGTGCCAGCAGCCAAGACGGGCTAGCGGGGGATAGCTCGGATACGCAGTATTTT; CDR3: CASSQDGLAGDSSDTQYF
J: TRBJ1-1; V: TRBV29-1; size: NA; D: NA; DNA: TGCAGCGTCTTGACAGCTGCTAACACTGAAGCTTTCTTT; CDR3: CSVLTAANTEAFF
J: TRBJ2-1; V: TRBV3-1/TRBV3-2; size: NA; D: TRBD2; DNA: TGTGCCAGCAGCCGAGAATATGGGGCTCTAGCGGGAGCGTCGAATGAGCAGTTCTTC; CDR3: CASSREYGALAGASNEQFF
J: TRBJ2-7; V: TRBV29-1; size: NA; D: TRBD2; DNA: TGCAGTATATCATTACCGGGGACTAGCGTTTTTGAAATGTACGAGCAGTACTTC; CDR3: CSISLPGTSVFEMYEQYF
J: TRBJ1-6; V: TRBV6-5; size: NA; D: TRBD1; DNA: TGTGCCAGCAGAGTTGGGACAGCGAATTCACCCCTCCACTTT; CDR3: CASRVGTANSPLHF
J: TRBJ2-6; V: TRBV7-9; size: NA; D: NA; DNA: TGTGCCAGCAGCCAGGCAGGGTACTCTGGGGCCAACGTCCTGACTTTC; CDR3: CASSQAGYSGANVLTF
J: TRBJ1-5; V: TRBV19; size: few; D: TRBD1; DNA: TGTGCCAGTAGCCTCCTCGGGACAGGGCCCCAGCCCCAGCATTTT; CDR3: CASSLLGTGPQPQHF
J: TRBJ1-1; V: TRBV19; size: few; D: NA; DNA: TGTGCCAGTAGTATGAAAGGACAATGGCAGGGCACTGAAGCTTTCTTT; CDR3: CASSMKGQWQGTEAFF
J: TRBJ2-3; V: TRBV24-1; size: NA; D: NA; DNA: TGTGCCACCAGGGCGGGCACCACAGATACGCAGTATTTT; CDR3: CATRAGTTDTQYF
J: TRBJ1-5; V: TRBV28; size: NA; D: NA; DNA: TGTGCCAGCCGCACCGGGGGGAGCCAGCCCCAGCATTTT; CDR3: CASRTGGSQPQHF
J: TRBJ2-7; V: TRBV30; size: NA; D: TRBD2; DNA: TGTGCCTGGACCCTAACTAGCGGGAGTTTCGGCGAGCAGTACTTC; CDR3: CAWTLTSGSFGEQYF
J: TRBJ1-5; V: TRBV30; size: NA; D: NA; DNA: TGTGCCTGGAGTGATTTCAAGAGGGATCAGCCCCAGCATTTT; CDR3: CAWSDFKRDQPQHF
J: TRBJ1-5; V: TRBV5-6; size: NA; D: NA; DNA: TGTGCCAGCAGCATCCGGGACACCAATCAGCCCCAGCATTTT; CDR3: CASSIRDTNQPQHF
J: TRBJ1-4; V: TRBV15; size: NA; D: TRBD1; DNA: TGTGCCACCAGCAGGGACAGGGGTAATGAAAAACTGTTTTTT; CDR3: CATSRDRGNEKLFF
J: TRBJ2-5; V: TRBV7-8; size: NA; D: TRBD2; DNA: TGTGCCAGCAGTCTTTTCGCGTCGATGGGGGGGGAGACCCAGTACTTC; CDR3: CASSLFASMGGETQYF
J: TRBJ1-2; V: TRBV7-9; size: NA; D: NA; DNA: TGTGCCAGCAGCCCTACTCCACAGGGAGCACTTGACTATGGCTACACCTTC; CDR3: CASSPTPQGALDYGYTF
J: TRBJ2-7; V: TRBV27; size: NA; D: NA; DNA: TGTGCCAGCAGTTTCGGTAGAGCCTACGAGCAGTACTTC; CDR3: CASSFGRAYEQYF
J: TRBJ1-5; V: TRBV6-6; size: NA; D: TRBD1; DNA: TGTGCCAGCAGCCAGACAGGGGAGCAGCCCCAGCATTTT; CDR3: CASSQTGEQPQHF
J: TRBJ2-2; V: TRBV2; size: NA; D: NA; DNA: TGTGCCAGCAGGGGGGACATATCTAGGGACACCGGGGAGCTGTTTTTT; CDR3: CASRGDISRDTGELFF
J: TRBJ1-5; V: TRBV28; size: NA; D: NA; DNA: TGTGCCAGCAGTCCTCGTGGAGGGCACTACAATCAGCCCCAGCATTTT; CDR3: CASSPRGGHYNQPQHF
J: TRBJ1-5; V: TRBV19; size: NA; D: TRBD1; DNA: TGTGCCAGTACTATCGGAGGGGGCAGGGGCAATCAGCCCCAGCATTTT; CDR3: CASTIGGGRGNQPQHF
J: TRBJ1-5; V: TRBV27; size: NA; D: NA; DNA: TGTGCCAGCAGTTCTACAGGGAATCAGCCCCAGCATTTT; CDR3: CASSSTGNQPQHF
J: TRBJ2-7; V: TRBV28; size: NA; D: NA; DNA: TGTGCCACCCTTTTCCTCTACGAGCAGTACTTC; CDR3: CATLFLYEQYF
J: TRBJ2-3; V: TRBV6-5; size: NA; D: TRBD2; DNA: TGTGCCAGCAAATCCGGGACTAATACGCAGTATTTT; CDR3: CASKSGTNTQYF
J: TRBJ2-2; V: TRBV19; size: NA; D: NA; DNA: TGTGCCAGTAGTGTGGGCACCCGGGAGCTGTTTTTT; CDR3: CASSVGTRELFF
J: TRBJ2-7; V: TRBV11-3; size: NA; D: TRBD1; DNA: TGTGCCAGCAGCTTAGGGGGTTGGACAGGGATCGACGAGCAGTACTTC; CDR3: CASSLGGWTGIDEQYF
J: TRBJ1-2; V: TRBV5-4; size: NA; D: NA; DNA: TGTGCCAGCAGCTTGAACAGGGCGGACGGTGGCTACACCTTC; CDR3: CASSLNRADGGYTF
J: TRBJ1-3; V: TRBV27; size: NA; D: TRBD1; DNA: TGTGCCAGCAGCCTGACAGGGGTCCTCTCTGGAAACACCATATATTTT; CDR3: CASSLTGVLSGNTIYF
J: TRBJ1-1; V: TRBV5-5; size: NA; D: TRBD1; DNA: TGTGCCAGCAGCTCCTTCTCGACAGGGGGCTACACTGAAGCTTTCTTT; CDR3: CASSSFSTGGYTEAFF
J: TRBJ2-1; V: TRBV10-2; size: once; D: TRBD2; DNA: TGCGCCAGCAGCGCTAGCGGGGGGGCCGGCAATGAGCAGTTCTTC; CDR3: CASSASGGAGNEQFF
J: TRBJ2-1; V: TRBV5-4; size: NA; D: TRBD2; DNA: TGTGCCAGCAGCATGACTAGCGGGGGGGCCAATGAGCAGTTCTTC; CDR3: CASSMTSGGANEQFF
J: TRBJ1-2; V: TRBV29-1; size: NA; D: TRBD1; DNA: TGCAGCGTTGAAGATGGGGACAGGGTAGGCGGCTACACCTTC; CDR3: CSVEDGDRVGGYTF
J: TRBJ1-2; V: TRBV6-5; size: NA; D: NA; DNA: TGTGCCAGCAGTTACGGGCAGGCCGGTGGCTACACCTTC; CDR3: CASSYGQAGGYTF
J: TRBJ1-2; V: TRBV28; size: few; D: NA; DNA: TGTGCCAGCAGTTCCTCCGGGGGAGCGCTGGTCTATGGCTACACCTTC; CDR3: CASSSSGGALVYGYTF
J: TRBJ2-2; V: TRBV27; size: once; D: NA; DNA: TGTGCCAGCAGTTTTCAAGGAGGAGGGCGGACCGGGGAGCTGTTTTTT; CDR3: CASSFQGGGRTGELFF
J: TRBJ1-5; V: TRBV5-5; size: NA; D: NA; DNA: TGTGCCAGCAGCGTGGACAGTCAACAGCCCCAGCATTTT; CDR3: CASSVDSQQPQHF
J: TRBJ2-3; V: TRBV5-5; size: NA; D: NA; DNA: TGTGCCAGCAGCTTGGGAGGGATTGATACGCAGTATTTT; CDR3: CASSLGGIDTQYF
J: TRBJ2-7; V: TRBV3-1/TRBV3-2; size: once; D: NA; DNA: TGTGCCAGCAGCCGGGGCGCCGGAACTTACGAGCAGTACTTC; CDR3: CASSRGAGTYEQYF
J: TRBJ2-1; V: TRBV11-2; size: NA; D: NA; DNA: TGTGCCAGCAGCTCCCTCGCGGGTGCCTACAATGAGCAGTTCTTC; CDR3: CASSSLAGAYNEQFF
J: TRBJ2-3; V: TRBV28; size: NA; D: NA; DNA: TGTGCCAGCAGTCCTCCCGACACTCTCACAGATACGCAGTATTTT; CDR3: CASSPPDTLTDTQYF
J: TRBJ2-7; V: TRBV4-2; size: NA; D: TRBD2; DNA: TGTGCCAGCAGCCGAACGTACGAGACTAGCGGGAATTCATACGAGCAGTACTTC; CDR3: CASSRTYETSGNSYEQYF
J: TRBJ1-1; V: TRBV5-4; size: NA; D: NA; DNA: TGTGCCAGCAGCAAGGGACAGAACACTGAAGCTTTCTTT; CDR3: CASSKGQNTEAFF